A single sample gave rise to the 13 T cell receptor beta chains below, sequenced in a study of T cells in Graves' hyperthyroidism and ophthalmopathy (dated by TCRdb to about 2019). Libraries were constructed by multiplex PCR. Instrument used: Illumina HiSeq 2000. Amplification of TCR beta CDR3 regions was carried out from RNA transcripts. A first-round RT-PCR of the TCR CDR3 used the HTBI primer set with the Qiagen OneStep RT-PCR kit. Clones were called with MiXCR by TCRdb after fastp trimmed the public reads at Q25, and only in-frame beta chains were retained. Entries that share a CDR3 protein sequence are merged under the most common genes and DNA. Across this sample there are a few hundred thousand distinct CDR3 sequences, with over 10% seen only once. Together, the top ten hold around 9.2% of the sample. Sequencing was performed on blood. These TCRs come from a young woman with Graves' hyperthyroidism.

This clonotype occurred many times. The rearrangement links TRBV3-1 to TRBJ2-3; D call uncertain. The germline V gene encodes CDR1 LGHDT and CDR2 YNNKEL (reference sequence). Trimming shortened V by 0 bases and J by 2 bases, and 12 bases separated the two germline ends. The CDR3 runs 16 residues. Written as DNA, the CDR3 is TGTGCCAGCAGCCAAGATGAGCCAGCCATCACAGATACGCAGTATTTT. Its protein product is CASSQDEPAITDTQYF.

This clonotype was counted at least ten times. This chain connects TRBV12-3 or TRBV12-4 to TRBJ1-5; no reliable D call. Trimming shortened V by 3 bases and J by 4 bases, and 16 bases separated the two germline ends. The CDR3 length is 16 residues. This chain's CDR3 is CASSLGRTPPNQPQHF. CDR3 bases: TGTGCCAGCAGTTTGGGGAGGACGCCCCCGAATCAGCCCCAGCATTTT.

There are many counts of this clonotype. The rearrangement joins TRBV12-3 or TRBV12-4 to TRBJ1-4; TRBD1 might be the D (5 bases). The V and J ends lost 7 bases and 9 bases respectively, with 15 bases between them. CDR3 length: 13 residues. CDR3 nucleotides: TGTGCCAGCATAGGGACGCCCGGGAAAAAACTGTTTTTT. Protein product: CASIGTPGKKLFF.

This clonotype has a handful of counts. The chain combines TRBV4-1 with TRBJ2-5; the D gene is possibly TRBD2 (5 bases). CDR1 MGHRA and CDR2 YSYEKL come from the germline V gene. With 1 base removed from V and 6 bases from J, the gap between germline ends came to 18 bases. The CDR3 consists of 16 residues. CDR3 protein: CASSQAPLRGSKTQYF. The CDR3 coding sequence is TGCGCCAGCAGCCAAGCTCCTTTGCGCGGGTCAAAGACCCAGTACTTC.

The chain employs TRBV11-2 and TRBJ1-6, with 8 bases aligning to TRBD1. This CDR3 has 13 amino acids. Germline V gene data show CDR1 as SGHAT and CDR2 as FQNNGV. V dropped 10 bases and J dropped 6; count of bases not matched to a gene: 5. CDR3 sequence reads: CATAGQVNSPLHF. CDR3 nucleotides: TGTGCCACCGCGGGACAGGTTAATTCACCCCTCCACTTT. Using reference TRBV11-2 and TRBJ1-6 for the parts outside the CDR3, the full variable domain is EAGVAQSPRYKIIEKRQSVAFWCNPISGHATLYWYQQILGQGPKLLIQFQNNGVVDDSQLPKDRFSAERLKGVDSTLKIQPAKLEDSAVYLCATAGQVNSPLHFGNGTRLTVT.

A few counts support this clonotype. V and J are TRBV6-2 or TRBV6-3 and TRBJ1-6; TRBD1 matches at 7 bases. V lost 3 bases and J lost 9; bases outside the gene matches: 8. CDR1 is MNHEY and CDR2 is SVGEGT in the germline V gene. The length of the CDR3 is 15 residues. CDR3 protein: CASSYTTGDRSPLHF. The CDR3 nucleotides read TGTGCCAGCAGTTATACCACAGGGGACCGTTCACCCCTCCACTTT.

This clonotype was picked up many times. The chain combines TRBV25-1 with TRBJ2-3, with D possibly being TRBD2 (6 bases). CDR1 MGHDK and CDR2 SYGVNS come from the germline V gene. Trimming took 4 bases from V and 2 from J, leaving 16 bases between them. This CDR3 comprises 16 residues. CDR3 nucleotides: TGTGCCAGCAGTGCTGGGCGCGGGGCACACACAGATACGCAGTATTTT. This sequence encodes CASSAGRGAHTDTQYF.

This clonotype has at least ten counts. V usage is TRBV7-3 and J usage is TRBJ2-1, with 7 bases fitting TRBD2. Losses at the gene ends were 4 bases for V and 9 bases for J; bases not matched to a gene: 3. This CDR3 is 12 amino acids long. CDR1 is SGHTA, CDR2 FQGTGA, per germline. In nucleotides, the CDR3 is TGTGCCAGCAGCTCACCTAGCGGTGAGCAGTTCTTC. Its protein product is CASSSPSGEQFF.

This clonotype came up a few times. CDR3 sequence (DNA): TGCGCCAGCAGCTCGCGGGGGGGCCCCGAGACCCAGTACTTC. Protein sequence: CASSSRGGPETQYF. The chain couples TRBV4-1 to TRBJ2-5; 9 bases align to TRBD2. The CDR3 sequence is 14 residues long. The V and J ends lost 5 bases and 5 bases, in that order; junction bases with no gene match: 6. Germline CDR1 is MGHRA and CDR2 is YSYEKL.

This clonotype was counted at least ten times. The genes are TRBV28 and TRBJ1-5; TRBD1 aligns across 8 bases. The J segment lost 1 base and the V segment lost 3 bases, leaving 8 bases of the junction unmatched. CDR3 length equals 17 residues. Germline V gene lookup returns CDR1 MDHEN and CDR2 SYDVKM. CDR3 in amino acids: CASSFPWTGLSNQPQHF. The CDR3 nucleotides are TGTGCCAGCAGTTTCCCTTGGACAGGGCTAAGCAATCAGCCCCAGCATTTT.

There are many counts of this clonotype. This chain connects TRBV3-1 to TRBJ1-4, with 7 bases that match TRBD1. This CDR3 region has 14 residues. From germline, CDR1 is LGHDT and CDR2 YNNKEL (reference sequence). V lost 6 bases and J lost 8; bases outside the gene matches: 9. The CDR3 bases are TGTGCCAGCAGTCAACAGGGGAGGGGGGAAAAACTGTTTTTT. Translated, it gives CASSQQGRGEKLFF.

This clonotype was seen many times. V and J are TRBV12-3 or TRBV12-4 and TRBJ2-7; 9 positions agree with TRBD1. Germline trimming cut 7 bases from V and 3 bases from J; bases unmatched to any gene: 7. CDR3 length: 14 amino acids. CDR3 in DNA: TGTGCCAGCACCTGGACAGGGGTAAACTACGAGCAGTACTTC. Its translation is CASTWTGVNYEQYF.

Concerning this clonotype: The junction and the germline gene differ at one end; a read error may be behind it. In nucleotides, the CDR3 is TGTGCCAGCAGCGTAGGGGGGGAGGAGGTCTACGAGCAGTACTTC. Its translation: CASSVGGEEVYEQYF. This chain uses TRBV13 with TRBJ2-7, with D maybe TRBD2 (7 bases). Germline V lookup: CDR1 PRHDT, CDR2 FYEKMQ (reference sequence). This CDR3 region has 15 residues.